The 24 T cell receptor beta chains presented below share a single source sample, sequenced in a study of blood T cell repertoires in COVID-19. The protocol was immunoSEQ multiplex PCR, while the TCRdb copy is restricted to in-frame clones and leaves out a portion. The sample yields over 200,000 clones, roughly 80% seen once. What was sequenced was peripheral blood. These receptors were taken from a woman older than 75 with acute or convalescent COVID-19.

The V and J genes are TRBV23-1 and TRBJ2-1, with 8 bases identical to TRBD1. TRBV23-1 is sorted into the ORF group, with uncertain function. The CDR3 is 17 amino acids. V lost 4 bases to trimming and J lost 6 bases; unmatched junction nucleotides: 14. The CDR3 region is CASSPRQGRRGGNEQFF. Written as DNA, the CDR3 is TGCGCCAGCAGTCCCAGACAGGGGAGGAGAGGTGGCAATGAGCAGTTCTTC.

V usage is TRBV7-9 and J usage is TRBJ2-1; 12 bases are shared with TRBD2. V lost 5 bases to trimming and J lost 0 bases; unmatched junction nucleotides: 5. Looked up from germline, CDR1 is SEHNR and CDR2 is FQNEAQ (reference sequence). This CDR3 spans 17 amino acids. CDR3 sequence reads: CASSPGTSGPSYNEQFF. CDR3 nucleotides: TGTGCCAGCAGCCCGGGGACTAGCGGGCCCTCCTACAATGAGCAGTTCTTC.

The rearrangement joins TRBV12-2 to TRBJ2-2; TRBD2 is the table's D call, not checked against the DNA. TRBV12-2 is described as a pseudogene. The CDR3 runs to 17 residues. The CDR3 loop is CASRLPTSPPGTGELFF. Written as DNA, the CDR3 is TGTGCAAGTCGCTTACCGACTAGTCCTCCGGGCACCGGGGAGCTGTTTTTT.

The chain links TRBV11-3 to TRBJ2-3; 9 bases agree with TRBD2. This CDR3 has 14 amino acids. The V segment lost 5 bases and the J segment 4 bases; nucleotides outside the gene matches: 4. In germline, CDR1 is SGHNT, CDR2 YENEEA. CDR3 sequence reads: CASSPGLASDTQYF. The CDR3 DNA reads TGTGCCAGCAGCCCGGGACTAGCTTCAGATACGCAGTATTTT.

In its sample, this clone was seen once. The V and J genes are TRBV6-1 and TRBJ2-7; D gene ambiguous. Looked up from germline, CDR1 is MNHNS and CDR2 is SASEGT. With 3 bases removed from V and 2 bases from J, the gap between germline ends came to 14 bases. The CDR3 sequence is 15 residues long. This chain's CDR3 is CASSDRRPLTYEQYF. The DNA of the CDR3 is TGTGCCAGCAGTGATCGCAGGCCCTTGACCTACGAGCAGTACTTC.

V and J are TRBV30 and TRBJ2-1, with 7 nucleotides matching TRBD1. The CDR3 has 16 amino acids. Germline CDR1 is GTSNPN and CDR2 is SVGIG (reference sequence). Losses at the gene ends were 4 bases for V and 7 bases for J; bases not matched to a gene: 16. Written as DNA, the CDR3 is TGTGCCTGGACTGCCCCGACAGGGAAGGTCGTAAATGAGCAGTTCTTC. Amino acids: CAWTAPTGKVVNEQFF.

The V call is TRBV19, the J call TRBJ1-3, with 7 bases identical to TRBD1. CDR1 is LNHDA and CDR2 is SQIVND in the germline V gene (reference sequence). The ends lost 6 bases at V and 3 bases at J; junction bases unmatched: 8. The CDR3 length is 15 residues. Here the CDR3 reads CASRRGQTLGNTIYF. The CDR3 region has the DNA TGTGCCAGTAGAAGGGGACAGACACTTGGAAACACCATATATTTT.

This chain joins TRBV11-2 and TRBJ1-1; D is unresolved. Germline assignment: CDR1 SGHAT and CDR2 FQNNGV. This CDR3 region has 15 residues. With 5 bases removed from V and 3 bases from J, the gap between germline ends came to 16 bases. The CDR3 here is CASSPRGSDYTEAFF. The CDR3 DNA is TGTGCCAGCAGCCCCCGTGGCAGCGACTACACTGAAGCTTTCTTT.

The chain carries TRBV5-4 and TRBJ1-2, with D possibly TRBD1 on 5 matching bases. CDR1 SGHNT and CDR2 YYREEE come from the germline V gene (reference sequence). The CDR3 covers 14 residues. V dropped 4 bases and J dropped 3 bases, with 13 bases sitting between them. This chain's CDR3 is CASSGGDGHYGYTF. In DNA form, the CDR3 reads TGTGCCAGCAGCGGAGGGGACGGCCACTATGGCTACACCTTC. The variable domain in full, with the rest retrieved from reference TRBV5-4 and TRBJ1-2, is ETGVTQSPTHLIKTRGQQVTLRCSSQSGHNTVSWYQQALGQGPQFIFQYYREEENGRGNFPPRFSGLQFPNYSSELNVNALELDDSALYLCASSGGDGHYGYTFGSGTRLTVV.

This clone has only one observation. The chain joins TRBV7-3 to TRBJ2-1; 9 nucleotides align to TRBD2. The J segment lost 9 bases and the V segment lost 0 bases, leaving 6 bases of the junction unmatched. The CDR3 length is 15 residues. Germline CDR1 SGHTA, CDR2 FQGTGA. In DNA, the CDR3 is TGTGCCAGCAGCTTAACTAGCGGGAGAGAAGGTGAGCAGTTCTTC. Its protein is CASSLTSGREGEQFF.

This clone was observed once. The chain links TRBV6-4 to TRBJ2-2, with 7 nucleotides matching TRBD2. V dropped 3 bases and J dropped 1; count of bases not matched to a gene: 5. The CDR3 runs 16 residues. CDR1 MRHNA and CDR2 SNTAGT come from the germline V gene. The CDR3 is CASSEVAGLNTGELFF. CDR3 DNA: TGTGCCAGCAGTGAAGTAGCGGGTCTGAACACCGGGGAGCTGTTTTTT.

This chain joins TRBV14 and TRBJ2-2; 10 nucleotides align to TRBD2. The CDR3 totals 16 residues. V trimming: 0 bases; J trimming: 5 bases; junction bases outside the gene matches: 3. The germline V gene encodes CDR1 SGHDN and CDR2 FVKESK. DNA for the CDR3: TGTGCCAGCAGCCAAGAATTAGCGGGGGGAACCGGGGAGCTGTTTTTT. Its translation: CASSQELAGGTGELFF.

CDR3 in DNA: TGCAGCGTGCCCGGGACTAGCGGGGTCACAGATACGCAGTATTTT. Translation: CSVPGTSGVTDTQYF. This rearrangement joins TRBV29-1 to TRBJ2-3; 13 nucleotides agree with TRBD2. Trimming at V came to 6 bases and at J to 2 bases, leaving 5 bases not matched to a gene. The CDR3 is 15 amino acids. Germline V gene lookup returns CDR1 SQVTM and CDR2 ANQGSEA.

The chain is built from TRBV5-1 and TRBJ2-1; 7 positions agree with TRBD1. CDR3 length equals 15 residues. Germline CDR1 and CDR2: SGHRS and YFSETQ. V shed 5 bases and J 5 bases; nucleotides not matched to a gene: 10. The CDR3 DNA reads TGCGCCAGCAGTCTCGGCCAGGGGGTTCACAATGAGCAGTTCTTC. Protein product: CASSLGQGVHNEQFF.

The V call is TRBV7-2, the J call TRBJ1-5; 8 bases line up with TRBD1. V lost 3 bases and J lost 3; bases outside the gene matches: 16. The CDR3 length is 19 residues. The germline gives CDR1 SGHTA, CDR2 FQGNSA. The CDR3 sequence: CASSFITQGVPLVNQPQHF. CDR3 DNA: TGTGCCAGCAGCTTTATCACACAGGGGGTACCGCTGGTCAATCAGCCCCAGCATTTT.

This rearrangement joins TRBV4-1 to TRBJ2-1; 11 positions agree with TRBD2. After removal of 4 bases from V and 4 bases from J, the junction contained 6 bases not matched to a gene. Germline V gives CDR1 MGHRA, CDR2 YSYEKL. The CDR3 consists of 16 residues. The CDR3 DNA follows: TGCGCCAGCAGCCGTGACGGGACTAGCGGATACAATGAGCAGTTCTTC. This gives the protein CASSRDGTSGYNEQFF.

The chain links TRBV6-5 to TRBJ2-3, with TRBD2 matching over 10 bases. The V segment lost 6 bases and the J segment 4 bases; nucleotides outside the gene matches: 4. This CDR3 contains 14 residues. The germline V gene has CDR1 MNHEY and CDR2 SVGAGI. The CDR3 coding sequence is TGTGCCAGCAGGCTAGCGGGGGAAGCAGATACGCAGTATTTT. Amino acid sequence: CASRLAGEADTQYF.

This chain connects TRBV15 to TRBJ2-3; weak D call: TRBD1 (7 bases). CDR1 is LNHNV and CDR2 is YYDKDF in the germline V gene (reference sequence). This CDR3 has 16 amino acids. The V gene lost 4 bases and the J gene lost 2 bases, with 16 bases spanning the gap. The CDR3 coding sequence is TGTGCCACCAGCACAGGGTTCAGGGGGGACACAGATACGCAGTATTTT. This sequence encodes CATSTGFRGDTDTQYF.

This clone has a handful of counts. The gene calls are TRBV30 and TRBJ1-4; D possibly corresponds to TRBD1 (6 bases). The CDR3 is made up of 13 amino acids. Germline V gene sequence: CDR1 GTSNPN, CDR2 SVGIG (reference sequence). V dropped 2 bases and J dropped 8 bases, with 12 bases sitting between them. The CDR3 is CAWSRDIGEKLFF. CDR3 bases: TGTGCCTGGAGTCGGGACATCGGAGAAAAACTGTTTTTT.

The chain links TRBV5-4 to TRBJ1-5; D gene unclear. CDR3 size: 17 residues. V was clipped by 1 base and J by 2 bases, with 16 bases between them. The germline V gene has CDR1 SGHNT and CDR2 YYREEE (reference sequence). The CDR3 DNA sequence: TGTGCCAGCAGCTTGCGTCGGTACGAGGGTGGCAATCAGCCCCAGCATTTT. Translated, it gives CASSLRRYEGGNQPQHF.

The chain uses TRBV7-3 and TRBJ2-1, with 7 bases aligning to TRBD1. Germline trimming cut 4 bases from V and 0 bases from J; bases unmatched to any gene: 3. CDR3 length equals 15 residues. Germline loops: CDR1 SGHTA, CDR2 FQGTGA. The CDR3 region has the DNA TGTGCCAGCAGCTCGACAGGGTCCTCCTACAATGAGCAGTTCTTC. Translated, it gives CASSSTGSSYNEQFF.

V is TRBV11-2 and J is TRBJ1-6; D uncertain. The V gene's germline CDR1 is SGHAT and CDR2 FQNNGV. V gave up 0 bases and J gave up 1 base, with 4 bases separating them. This CDR3 is built from 15 residues. The CDR3 sequence: CASSLESSYNSPLHF. For the CDR3, the DNA is TGTGCCAGCAGCTTAGAATCTTCCTATAATTCACCCCTCCACTTT.

The gene calls are TRBV2 and TRBJ1-3; D gene ambiguous. Germline CDR1 is SNHLY and CDR2 is FYNNEI. Deletions cut 4 bases from V and 0 bases from J, with 7 bases between. This CDR3 contains 14 residues. The CDR3 bases are TGTGCCAGCAGTGGCCTAAGCTCTGGAAACACCATATATTTT. This encodes CASSGLSSGNTIYF.

The chain has TRBV9 and TRBJ2-3; a weak D match, TRBD2 (5 bases). V was cut by 0 bases and J by 4 bases, with 12 bases left in between. Germline assignment: CDR1 SGDLS and CDR2 YYNGEE. The CDR3 sequence is 15 residues long. CDR3 loop: CASSVAPGTADTQYF. The CDR3 DNA is TGTGCCAGCAGCGTAGCTCCGGGAACGGCAGATACGCAGTATTTT.